These 25 T cell receptor beta chains originate from one sample sequenced in a study of blood T cell repertoires in COVID-19 (dated by TCRdb to the early 2020s). The method behind the library was the immunoSEQ multiplex PCR assay. Here the immuneACCESS table is served through TCRdb, limited to in-frame sequences with V and J called. Missing clones are a known gap in these copies; in checked studies unresolved V genes cover under half, and the rest lacks a known reason. Counted in this sample were about 100,000 clones; 84% of them appeared once. Roughly 2% of the sample is held by the ten biggest clonotypes. The sequencing input was peripheral blood. These receptors were taken from a man in his 70s with active or convalescent COVID-19.

This chain connects TRBV29-1 to TRBJ1-3; D gene ambiguous. Germline lookup yields CDR1 SQVTM and CDR2 ANQGSEA. CDR3 length equals 13 residues. V was shortened by 4 bases and J by 0 bases, with 7 bases between the two germline ends. DNA of the CDR3: TGCAGCGTTGGAGCGTTCTCTGGAAACACCATATATTTT. Encoded protein: CSVGAFSGNTIYF.

The chain recombines TRBV6-6 with TRBJ1-2; TRBD1 might be the D (5 bases). This CDR3 has 13 residues. V was pared by 11 bases and J by 5 bases, with 18 bases between. Germline loops: CDR1 MNHNY, CDR2 SVGAGI (reference sequence). CDR3 nucleotide sequence: TGTGCCCTCACTCGGGGGGAAGGTTATGGCTACACCTTC. As protein: CALTRGEGYGYTF.

This clone was recorded only once. The chain carries TRBV27 and TRBJ1-6; D remains unclear. The CDR3 is made up of 16 amino acids. The ends were cut back, 1 base at V and 6 bases at J, with 13 bases in the middle. Germline V gene sequence: CDR1 MNHEY, CDR2 SMNVEV (reference sequence). The CDR3 protein is CASSLFAGGSNSPLHF. In DNA, the CDR3 is TGTGCCAGCAGTTTATTTGCAGGAGGCTCTAATTCACCCCTCCACTTT.

This rearrangement joins TRBV2 to TRBJ1-5; tentatively, D is TRBD1 (5 bases). The V and J ends lost 6 bases and 0 bases respectively, with 12 bases between them. This CDR3 has 15 residues. Germline CDR1 and CDR2: SNHLY and FYNNEI. The CDR3 DNA reads as TGTGCCAGCAGAGATGACAGATCTAGCAATCAGCCCCAGCATTTT. Translated: CASRDDRSSNQPQHF. Based on the CDR3 plus reference TRBV2 and TRBJ1-5, the full variable domain is EPEVTQTPSHQVTQMGQEVILRCVPISNHLYFYWYRQILGQKVEFLVSFYNNEISEKSEIFDDQFSVERPDGSNFTLKIRSTKLEDSAMYFCASRDDRSSNQPQHFGDGTRLSIL.

The V gene is TRBV2, the J gene TRBJ2-7, with D possibly TRBD2 on 5 matching bases. Germline values: CDR1 SNHLY, CDR2 FYNNEI. The V gene lost 3 bases and the J gene lost 3 bases, with 9 bases spanning the gap. This CDR3 is built from 13 residues. This CDR3 is CASSDRGNYEQYF. In DNA, the CDR3 is TGTGCCAGCAGTGACCGGGGTAACTACGAGCAGTACTTC. Filled out from reference TRBV2 and TRBJ2-7, the complete variable domain reads EPEVTQTPSHQVTQMGQEVILRCVPISNHLYFYWYRQILGQKVEFLVSFYNNEISEKSEIFDDQFSVERPDGSNFTLKIRSTKLEDSAMYFCASSDRGNYEQYFGPGTRLTVT.

This chain links TRBV28 with TRBJ1-1, with D perhaps TRBD1 (5 bases). The germline CDR1 and CDR2 sequences are MDHEN and SYDVKM. The CDR3 sequence is 14 residues long. V was trimmed by 6 bases and J by 1 base, leaving 12 bases between them. The CDR3 DNA sequence: TGTGCCAGCAGAACGGGACTTAGGAACACTGAAGCTTTCTTT. Its protein product is CASRTGLRNTEAFF.

This chain joins TRBV3-1 (or the pseudogene TRBV3-2) and TRBJ1-1; 10 bases agree with TRBD1. Germline CDR1 and CDR2: LGHDT and YNNKEL (reference sequence). With V trimmed by 5 bases and J by 0 bases, 6 bases remained unmatched. The CDR3 sequence is 16 residues long. The CDR3 region is CASSSDRGVMNTEAFF. CDR3 bases: TGTGCCAGCAGCTCGGACAGGGGGGTGATGAACACTGAAGCTTTCTTT.

There are many counts of this clone. The rearrangement joins TRBV11-2 to TRBJ1-2; no clear D. V lost 4 bases, J lost 6 bases, and 6 bases lay in between. Germline CDR1 SGHAT, CDR2 FQNNGV. The CDR3 totals 11 residues. The CDR3 protein is CASSYGNGYTF. CDR3 coding DNA: TGTGCCAGCAGCTACGGGAATGGCTACACCTTC. The variable domain in full, with the rest retrieved from reference TRBV11-2 and TRBJ1-2, is EAGVAQSPRYKIIEKRQSVAFWCNPISGHATLYWYQQILGQGPKLLIQFQNNGVVDDSQLPKDRFSAERLKGVDSTLKIQPAKLEDSAVYLCASSYGNGYTFGSGTRLTVV.

This clone was seen more than once but under ten times. This chain connects TRBV7-2 to TRBJ2-5; the D gene is possibly TRBD2 (5 bases). This CDR3 has 14 amino acids. Trimming left V 3 bases short and J 5 bases short, with 13 bases between. Germline lookup yields CDR1 SGHTA and CDR2 FQGNSA. CDR3 sequence reads: CASSFASFGETQYF. As DNA, the CDR3 is TGTGCCAGCAGCTTTGCTAGCTTCGGGGAGACCCAGTACTTC.

The chain carries TRBV7-2 and TRBJ2-7; TRBD2 matches at 9 bases. The CDR3 sequence is 17 residues long. V dropped 5 bases and J dropped 6; count of bases not matched to a gene: 17. Germline V gene sequence: CDR1 SGHTA, CDR2 FQGNSA. CDR3 protein: CASSTTGRGGNPPEQYF. The DNA for the CDR3 is TGTGCCAGCAGCACTACGGGGCGGGGGGGGAATCCTCCCGAGCAGTACTTC. The full variable domain, its missing parts supplied by reference TRBV7-2 and TRBJ2-7, is GAGVSQSPSNKVTEKGKDVELRCDPISGHTALYWYRQSLGQGLEFLIYFQGNSAPDKSGLPSDRFSAERTGGSVSTLTIQRTQQEDSAVYLCASSTTGRGGNPPEQYFGPGTRLTVT.

The gene calls are TRBV2 and TRBJ2-7; 8 bases are a match to TRBD1. This CDR3 region has 15 residues. V lost 5 bases and J lost 3; bases outside the gene matches: 9. In germline, CDR1 is SNHLY, CDR2 FYNNEI. The CDR3 sequence is CASSPNQGARYEQYF. CDR3 DNA sequence: TGTGCCAGCAGTCCGAATCAGGGGGCGCGCTACGAGCAGTACTTC.

The chain uses TRBV3-1 (or the pseudogene TRBV3-2) and TRBJ2-5, with 10 bases that match TRBD1. The germline gives CDR1 LGHDT, CDR2 YNNKEL (reference sequence). There are 14 residues in the CDR3. Unmatched junction bases numbered 4, after V lost 0 bases and J lost 9 bases. As DNA, the CDR3 is TGTGCCAGCAGCCAAGATGGGACAGGGGACCCCCAGTACTTC. Translation gives CASSQDGTGDPQYF.

This chain uses TRBV7-9 with TRBJ1-1; 8 bases are a match to TRBD1. The germline gives CDR1 SEHNR, CDR2 FQNEAQ (reference sequence). Unmatched junction bases numbered 10, after V lost 8 bases and J lost 5 bases. The CDR3 is 14 amino acids. CDR3 in amino acids: CASVLQGGVTEAFF. The CDR3 nucleotides read TGTGCCAGCGTACTACAGGGGGGAGTGACTGAAGCTTTCTTT. The full variable domain, rest sourced from reference TRBV7-9 and TRBJ1-1, is DTGVSQNPRHKITKRGQNVTFRCDPISEHNRLYWYRQTLGQGPEFLTYFQNEAQLEKSRLLSDRFSAERPKGSFSTLEIQRTEQGDSAMYLCASVLQGGVTEAFFGQGTRLTVV.

The chain carries TRBV4-2 and TRBJ1-4; D remains unclear. Trimming removed 0 bases at V and 7 bases at J, with 15 bases between. The CDR3 loop spans 16 amino acids. The germline gives CDR1 LGHNA, CDR2 YNFKEQ. The CDR3 DNA reads as TGTGCCAGCAGCCAAGAACAGAACAACAAGGCTGAAAAACTGTTTTTT. It is translated as CASSQEQNNKAEKLFF.

This chain connects TRBV7-2 to TRBJ2-5; D call uncertain. V was cut by 2 bases and J by 3 bases, with 16 bases left in between. The germline CDR1 and CDR2 sequences are SGHTA and FQGNSA. The CDR3 totals 16 residues. CDR3 loop: CASSLQSSLGKETQYF. The CDR3 DNA reads as TGTGCCAGCAGCTTACAGAGTTCCCTAGGAAAAGAGACCCAGTACTTC.

The CDR3: CASSLAVGGPNNEKLFF. For the CDR3, the DNA is TGTGCCAGCAGCTTGGCGGTTGGAGGGCCTAATAATGAAAAACTGTTTTTT. The chain employs TRBV5-5 and TRBJ1-4; D not resolved. The germline gives CDR1 SGHKS, CDR2 YYEKEE (reference sequence). The CDR3 sequence is 17 residues long. Deletions cut 0 bases from V and 4 bases from J, with 16 bases between.

The rearrangement uses TRBV11-2 and TRBJ1-6; 8 positions match TRBD1. This CDR3 spans 16 amino acids. Germline trimming cut 4 bases from V and 10 bases from J; bases unmatched to any gene: 12. The V gene's germline CDR1 is SGHAT and CDR2 FQNNGV. The CDR3 coding sequence is TGTGCCAGCAGCTCCATTGACAGGGGCGTTGGGTCACCCCTCCACTTT. Translating it yields CASSSIDRGVGSPLHF.

The chain is built from TRBV6-2 or TRBV6-3 and TRBJ2-1; 11 bases agree with TRBD2. This CDR3 region has 20 residues. The germline CDR1 and CDR2 sequences are MNHEY and SVGEGT. Losses at the gene ends were 2 bases for V and 1 base for J; bases not matched to a gene: 13. In DNA form, the CDR3 reads TGTGCCAGCAGTTACCCGGGGCTAGCGGGGGGACTGCTGTCCTACAATGAGCAGTTCTTC. Translated, it gives CASSYPGLAGGLLSYNEQFF.

This chain uses TRBV5-1 with TRBJ1-4, with 7 bases matching TRBD1. CDR1 and CDR2 from the germline V gene are SGHRS and YFSETQ. CDR3 length equals 13 residues. Unmatched junction bases numbered 10, after V lost 4 bases and J lost 13 bases. Here the CDR3 DNA reads TGCGCCAGCAGCCCAAAAGCCGGGACAGCACTGTTTTTT. As protein: CASSPKAGTALFF.

The chain couples TRBV6-5 to TRBJ2-1; 14 positions match TRBD2. This CDR3 is built from 15 residues. Per germline, CDR1 MNHEY and CDR2 SVGAGI. V trimming: 5 bases; J trimming: 14 bases; junction bases outside the gene matches: 11. CDR3 coding DNA: TGTGCCAGCAGTCCGGGACTAGCGGGGGATCATATGGAGTTCTTC. The encoded protein is CASSPGLAGDHMEFF.

The CDR3 loop is CASSATGGADTEAFF. The CDR3 DNA sequence: TGTGCCAGCTCAGCTACAGGGGGCGCGGACACTGAAGCTTTCTTT. The chain uses TRBV18 and TRBJ1-1, with 9 nucleotides matching TRBD1. The germline CDR1 and CDR2 sequences are KGHSH and LQKENI. The CDR3 runs to 15 residues. V shed 5 bases, J shed 3 bases, and the junction held 7 bases outside the gene matches.

The chain recombines TRBV28 with TRBJ1-4; 9 positions match TRBD1. The germline V gene encodes CDR1 MDHEN and CDR2 SYDVKM. The CDR3 spans 13 residues. V lost 8 bases, J lost 8 bases, and 6 bases stayed unmatched. The CDR3 sequence: CASSGTGREKLFF. Written as DNA, the CDR3 is TGTGCCAGCTCGGGGACAGGGCGGGAAAAACTGTTTTTT.

The V call is TRBV5-1, the J call TRBJ1-2; 9 nucleotides line up with TRBD1. Per the germline V gene, CDR1 is SGHRS and CDR2 is YFSETQ. J was trimmed by 7 bases and V by 3 bases; bases with no gene match: 10. This CDR3 is 15 amino acids long. CDR3 residues: CASSSYTGQGPGYTF. Written as DNA, the CDR3 is TGCGCCAGCAGCTCCTACACGGGACAGGGACCTGGCTACACCTTC.

CDR3 bases: TGTGCCAGCAGCGACAGCGGGGTAGAGACCCAGTACTTC. This encodes CASSDSGVETQYF. The rearrangement uses TRBV3-1 (or the pseudogene TRBV3-2) and TRBJ2-5, with TRBD2 matching over 7 bases. Germline-derived CDR1 and CDR2 are LGHDT and YNNKEL (reference sequence). The J segment lost 4 bases and the V segment lost 5 bases, leaving 4 bases of the junction unmatched. This CDR3 comprises 13 residues.

The rearrangement joins TRBV7-8 to TRBJ2-7, with D tentatively TRBD2 (5 bases). Per the germline V gene, CDR1 is SGHVS and CDR2 is FQNEAQ. The CDR3 sequence is 14 residues long. Trimming took 5 bases from V and 0 from J, leaving 11 bases between them. CDR3 sequence (DNA): TGTGCCAGCAGCCAGAGGGAGACCTCCTACGAGCAGTACTTC. This gives the protein CASSQRETSYEQYF. Variable domain in full (rest from reference TRBV7-8 and TRBJ2-7): GAGVSQSPRYKVAKRGQDVALRCDPISGHVSLFWYQQALGQGPEFLTYFQNEAQLDKSGLPSDRFFAERPEGSVSTLKIQRTQQEDSAVYLCASSQRETSYEQYFGPGTRLTVT.